A single sample is the source of the 18 T cell receptor beta chains below, sequenced in a study of blood T cells in healthy people across ages. The second PCR ran roughly 6 to 11 cycles with a sample-barcoded 5' primer and J-beta primers. TCRdb reprocessed the 5' RACE reads with MiXCR, giving one entry per CDR3 protein. The sample carries roughly 1.9 million distinct CDR3 sequences, about two fifths recorded once. The sequenced sample consisted of blood. The receptor set was obtained from a human donor in good health.

This clonotype was seen more than once but under ten times. The rearrangement uses TRBV10-3 and TRBJ1-2; D is uncertain. V dropped 11 bases and J dropped 3 bases, with 16 bases sitting between them. The CDR3 has 13 residues. CDR1 is ENHRY and CDR2 is SYGVKD in the germline V gene. The CDR3 DNA sequence: TGTGCCGTTCAAAAACCAGAGGACTATGGCTACACCTTC. Residues: CAVQKPEDYGYTF.

This clonotype was observed a handful of times. The chain recombines TRBV12-3 or TRBV12-4 with TRBJ2-3; D is possibly TRBD1 (7 bases). The CDR3 contains 16 residues. V was shortened by 5 bases and J by 5 bases, with 20 bases between the two germline ends. The CDR3 DNA is TGTGCCAGCAGTGGTAATGGAGGGGGCTCGGGAGATACGCAGTATTTT. Translating it yields CASSGNGGGSGDTQYF.

The sample holds a few counts of this clonotype. The chain combines TRBV21-1 with TRBJ1-2. TRBV21-1 is reported as a pseudogene. This CDR3 region has 14 residues. The CDR3 DNA sequence: TGTGCCAGCAGTGACCCTTCGGGGTTAGGTGGCTACACCTTC. This translates into CASSDPSGLGGYTF.

This clonotype was seen a handful of times. The gene calls are TRBV12-3 or TRBV12-4 and TRBJ1-1; 7 nucleotides line up with TRBD1. The ends lost 4 bases at V and 3 bases at J; junction bases unmatched: 5. This CDR3 has 14 amino acids. The CDR3 nucleotides are TGTGCCAGCAGTTCGGGACAGAGGGACACTGAAGCTTTCTTT. Its translation is CASSSGQRDTEAFF.

This clonotype was seen a handful of times. The V gene is TRBV5-1, the J gene TRBJ1-2; D is unresolved. The CDR3 is made up of 13 amino acids. In germline, CDR1 is SGHRS, CDR2 YFSETQ. Trimming took 1 base from V and 8 from J, leaving 12 bases between them. The CDR3 sequence: CASSLIGVEGYTF. CDR3 in DNA: TGCGCCAGCAGCTTGATCGGGGTGGAGGGCTACACCTTC.

The V and J genes are TRBV9 and TRBJ1-2; 9 bases fit TRBD1. V shed 0 bases and J 3 bases; nucleotides not matched to a gene: 9. The CDR3 sequence is 17 residues long. From germline, CDR1 is SGDLS and CDR2 YYNGEE. The CDR3 protein is CASSVGRTGQGDYGYTF. CDR3 bases: TGTGCCAGCAGCGTAGGACGTACGGGACAGGGAGACTATGGCTACACCTTC.

The chain carries TRBV7-7 and TRBJ2-1; TRBD1 might be the D (6 bases). Trimming cost V 5 bases and J 7 bases, with 15 bases left between them. The CDR3 contains 14 residues. From germline, CDR1 is SSHAT and CDR2 FNYEAQ (reference sequence). CDR3 loop: CASSPTTGTNEQFF. In DNA, the CDR3 is TGTGCCAGCAGCCCTACGACAGGTACGAATGAGCAGTTCTTC.

This clonotype has only a few counts. The chain links TRBV7-3 to TRBJ2-1; 10 bases agree with TRBD2. Germline CDR1 and CDR2: SGHTA and FQGTGA. V lost 5 bases to trimming and J lost 3 bases; unmatched junction nucleotides: 4. This CDR3 has 15 residues. CDR3 in DNA: TGTGCCAGCAGCAAGGGACTAGCGAACTACAATGAGCAGTTCTTC. This codes for CASSKGLANYNEQFF.

The chain combines TRBV5-1 with TRBJ2-7; tentative D call: TRBD2 (6 bases). The assigned J gene may be wrong: the sequence end matches TRBJ2-5 better. The CDR3 sequence is 15 residues long. Per germline, CDR1 SGHRS and CDR2 YFSETQ. The CDR3 region has the DNA TGCGCCAGCAGCTGGGGGACTGCCTTGAGCGAGACCCAGTACTTC. This sequence encodes CASSWGTALSETQYF.

A remark on this clonotype: The junction departs from germline at one end; a sequencing error may be responsible. The chain recombines TRBV4-1 with TRBJ1-1; weak D call: TRBD1 (6 bases). The germline V gene encodes CDR1 MGHRA and CDR2 YSYEKL. This CDR3 region has 15 residues. The CDR3: CASSQAGATGTEVFF. The CDR3 nucleotides are TGCGCCAGCAGCCAGGCAGGGGCGACCGGCACTGAAGTTTTCTTT.

The gene calls are TRBV12-3 or TRBV12-4 and TRBJ1-2, with D unresolved. The CDR3 length is 10 residues. Trimming shortened V by 9 bases and J by 13 bases, and 15 bases separated the two germline ends. CDR3 DNA sequence: TGTGCCAGATTCAGTGGTGACTGCACCTTC. Its translation is CARFSGDCTF.

This clonotype was seen more than once but under ten times. A much larger clone differs by one base, so this may be a read error. The chain uses TRBV5-5 and TRBJ2-5; the D call may be TRBD1 or TRBD2 (5 bases each). This CDR3 spans 15 amino acids. V dropped 0 bases and J dropped 2 bases, with 11 bases sitting between them. The germline CDR1 and CDR2 sequences are SGHKS and YYEKEE (reference sequence). For the CDR3, the DNA is TGTGCCAGCAGCTTGGCGGGACGGGGTCAAGAGACCCAGTACTTC. Translated, it gives CASSLAGRGQETQYF.

In its sample, this clonotype was seen a few times. CDR3 loop: CASSLYRGGSPLHF. For the CDR3, the DNA is TGTGCCAGCAGTTTATACAGGGGCGGCTCACCCCTCCACTTT. V and J are TRBV27 and TRBJ1-6, with 7 bases that match TRBD1. The V segment lost 1 base and the J segment 10 bases; nucleotides outside the gene matches: 4. The CDR3 consists of 14 residues. Germline CDR1 reads MNHEY; CDR2 reads SMNVEV (reference sequence).

The chain carries TRBV2 and TRBJ2-1; 9 bases align to TRBD2. The CDR3 loop spans 14 amino acids. Germline CDR1 and CDR2: SNHLY and FYNNEI. V dropped 8 bases and J dropped 9; count of bases not matched to a gene: 11. The CDR3 DNA sequence: TGTGCCAGCCTGGACTCGCGGGGGGGCTCTGAGCAGTTCTTC. Amino acid sequence: CASLDSRGGSEQFF.

The DNA of the CDR3 is TGTGCCAGCAGCCCGGTGTTAGATACGCAGTATTTT. Translating gives CASSPVLDTQYF. V usage is TRBV11-1 and J usage is TRBJ2-3; D gene unclear. Germline V gene sequence: CDR1 SGHAT, CDR2 FQDESV (reference sequence). With 5 bases removed from V and 5 bases from J, the gap between germline ends came to 8 bases. CDR3 length: 12 amino acids.

The CDR3 region is CASSEQGARNEQFF. DNA of the CDR3: TGTGCCAGCAGTGAACAGGGGGCAAGGAATGAGCAGTTCTTC. The chain links TRBV12-3 or TRBV12-4 to TRBJ2-1; TRBD1 matches at 9 bases. The CDR3 has 14 residues. V lost 5 bases to trimming and J lost 7 bases; unmatched junction nucleotides: 6.

In its sample, this clonotype was seen a few times. The chain carries TRBV9 and TRBJ1-2; D gene unclear. Germline CDR1 SGDLS, CDR2 YYNGEE. The CDR3 length is 13 residues. With 1 base removed from V and 9 bases from J, the gap between germline ends came to 13 bases. CDR3 loop: CASSVLGSESYTF. CDR3 sequence (DNA): TGTGCCAGCAGCGTATTGGGTTCGGAAAGCTACACCTTC.

This clonotype was recorded a few times. The junction departs from germline at one end; a sequencing error may be responsible. This chain joins TRBV29-1 and TRBJ2-3, with D perhaps TRBD1 (6 bases). Germline V lookup: CDR1 SQVTM, CDR2 ANQGSEA. The CDR3 sequence is 12 residues long. The CDR3 region is CGGTVSTDTQYF. The CDR3 bases are TGTGGGGGCACGGTTAGCACAGATACGCAGTATTTT.